The 27 T cell receptor beta chains below all came from one sample that was sequenced in a study of T cell clonotyping in hematopoietic cell transplantation. The table came from immunoSEQ multiplex PCR; TCRdb's copy has only in-frame clones and leaves some out. The profile covers approximately 8,500 clones, with about four fifths appearing a single time and 4.5% to 5.5% taken by the ten largest. Sequenced material: peripheral blood mononuclear cells, taken 180 days after allogeneic stem cell transplant. These receptors were taken from a female patient aged 45-65 years who had an allogeneic stem cell transplant from an unrelated donor, so the T cells may come from the graft donor. Some clones in this sample may be carry-over from other donors' samples.

The chain carries TRBV7-6 and TRBJ1-1; no clear D. The CDR3 contains 15 residues. Germline V gene lookup returns CDR1 SGHVS and CDR2 FNYEAQ. The ends were cut back, 5 bases at V and 2 bases at J, with 15 bases in the middle. CDR3 in DNA: TGTGCCAGCAGCCCGACGAATGTCTTCAACACTGAAGCTTTCTTT. This gives the protein CASSPTNVFNTEAFF.

This chain joins TRBV25-1 and TRBJ2-7; D is possibly TRBD1 (6 bases). The CDR3 is 14 residues long. From germline, CDR1 is MGHDK and CDR2 SYGVNS. The germline V and J ends were trimmed by 10 bases and 5 bases, with 21 bases remaining between them. The CDR3 here is CAKDKTGGRHEQYF. Here the CDR3 DNA reads TGTGCCAAAGACAAGACAGGAGGACGCCACGAGCAGTACTTC.

The chain has TRBV19 and TRBJ1-5, with 7 nucleotides matching TRBD1. The CDR3 sequence is 15 residues long. With V trimmed by 9 bases and J by 1 base, 9 bases remained unmatched. Germline CDR1 LNHDA, CDR2 SQIVND (reference sequence). Here the CDR3 reads CASDPGQTSNQPQHF. The CDR3, as DNA: TGTGCCAGCGATCCGGGACAGACAAGCAATCAGCCCCAGCATTTT.

The rearrangement links TRBV2 to TRBJ1-6, with a tentative D call TRBD1 (5 bases). The CDR3 sequence is 13 residues long. From germline, CDR1 is SNHLY and CDR2 FYNNEI. The germline V and J ends were trimmed by 8 bases and 1 base, with 6 bases remaining between them. The CDR3 DNA reads as TGTGCCAGCGGGGGGTCCTATAATTCACCCCTCCACTTT. This gives the protein CASGGSYNSPLHF.

The rearrangement joins TRBV6-5 to TRBJ2-3, with 11 positions matching TRBD2. CDR1 MNHEY and CDR2 SVGAGI come from the germline V gene. The V segment lost 5 bases and the J segment 5 bases; nucleotides outside the gene matches: 6. There are 15 residues in the CDR3. The CDR3 region is CASSPLAGDGDTQYF. The CDR3 coding sequence is TGTGCCAGCAGTCCACTAGCGGGGGATGGAGATACGCAGTATTTT.

The chain has TRBV7-9 and TRBJ2-2; 10 bases match TRBD1. Germline-derived CDR1 and CDR2 are SEHNR and FQNEAQ (reference sequence). The ends lost 5 bases at V and 4 bases at J; junction bases unmatched: 7. This CDR3 contains 16 residues. This CDR3 is CASSPRQGASTGELFF. The CDR3 DNA follows: TGTGCCAGCAGCCCCCGACAGGGGGCGAGCACCGGGGAGCTGTTTTTT.

This clone has more than one count but fewer than ten. The chain carries TRBV6-1 and TRBJ2-7, with TRBD1 as a possible D gene (5 bases). Germline V gene lookup returns CDR1 MNHNS and CDR2 SASEGT. This CDR3 has 13 amino acids. Trimming removed 6 bases from V and 4 bases from J, with 13 bases in between. The chain's CDR3 is CASRDTGSYEQYF. In DNA form, the CDR3 reads TGTGCCAGCAGGGATACAGGATCTTACGAGCAGTACTTC.

The rearrangement joins TRBV28 to TRBJ2-1; the match to TRBD2 covers 8 bases. Germline V CDR1 and CDR2: MDHEN, SYDVKM. The CDR3 is made up of 16 amino acids. V lost 3 bases and J lost 3; bases outside the gene matches: 7. The CDR3 DNA is TGTGCCAGCAGTTTGTTCGGGGGGGGGAACTACAATGAGCAGTTCTTC. Protein product: CASSLFGGGNYNEQFF.

The chain couples TRBV19 to TRBJ2-2; D is perhaps TRBD1 (5 bases). CDR3 length: 16 amino acids. Germline lookup yields CDR1 LNHDA and CDR2 SQIVND (reference sequence). V shed 10 bases and J shed 7 bases, with 25 bases lying between them. This chain's CDR3 is CATEYSMGLVGGELFF. Written as DNA, the CDR3 is TGTGCCACCGAATATTCGATGGGGCTAGTCGGCGGGGAGCTGTTTTTT.

The chain uses TRBV5-1 and TRBJ2-3; TRBD1 agrees at 9 bases. CDR1 is SGHRS, CDR2 YFSETQ, per germline. The length of the CDR3 is 14 residues. Germline trimming cut 4 bases from V and 4 bases from J; bases unmatched to any gene: 4. CDR3 in DNA: TGCGCCAGCAGCCCGGGACAGGGCGCAGATACGCAGTATTTT. Residues: CASSPGQGADTQYF. Variable domain in full (rest from reference TRBV5-1 and TRBJ2-3): KAGVTQTPRYLIKTRGQQVTLSCSPISGHRSVSWYQQTPGQGLQFLFEYFSETQRNKGNFPGRFSGRQFSNSRSEMNVSTLELGDSALYLCASSPGQGADTQYFGPGTRLTVL.

This rearrangement joins TRBV29-1 to TRBJ2-7, with a weak D call TRBD2 (5 bases). The V end lost 7 bases, the J end lost 4 bases, and 20 bases lay between the germline ends. This CDR3 spans 14 amino acids. Germline V gene data show CDR1 as SQVTM and CDR2 as ANQGSEA. CDR3 in DNA: TGCAGCGCCTCCGGTACGAGCGGATCTTACGAGCAGTACTTC. Its protein product is CSASGTSGSYEQYF.

The chain has TRBV12-2 and TRBJ1-2. TRBV12-2 is tagged as a pseudogene. The CDR3 totals 16 residues. The CDR3 protein is CASRLGFREGYYGYTF. DNA for the CDR3: TGTGCAAGTCGCTTAGGGTTCCGCGAGGGGTACTATGGCTACACCTTC.

The chain joins TRBV6-5 to TRBJ2-7; D may be TRBD2 (5 bases). Germline V gene data show CDR1 as MNHEY and CDR2 as SVGAGI. Trimming took 7 bases from V and 5 from J, leaving 12 bases between them. This CDR3 has 12 amino acids. CDR3 in amino acids: CASNTGFNEQYF. Here the CDR3 DNA reads TGTGCCAGCAATACGGGGTTCAACGAGCAGTACTTC.

This chain connects TRBV4-3 to TRBJ2-1; tentative D call: TRBD2 (6 bases). The CDR3 runs 15 residues. CDR1 and CDR2 (germline): LGHNA, YSLEER. Trimming stripped 0 bases from V and 7 bases from J, with 13 bases between. For the CDR3, the DNA is TGCGCCAGCAGCCAAGACCGGGAGTCACTGAATGAGCAGTTCTTC. Translating gives CASSQDRESLNEQFF.

The chain joins TRBV5-6 to TRBJ1-2; 8 bases align to TRBD1. CDR1 and CDR2 (germline): SGHDT, YYEEEE. The CDR3 is made up of 16 amino acids. V trimming: 4 bases; J trimming: 6 bases; junction bases outside the gene matches: 14. Here the CDR3 reads CASSRRTGSKNDGYTF. The CDR3 nucleotides are TGTGCCAGCAGCCGCCGGACAGGGAGTAAAAATGATGGCTACACCTTC.

The chain recombines TRBV4-1 with TRBJ2-3, with 7 positions matching TRBD1. J gave up 2 bases and V 4 bases, and 9 bases lay outside the gene matches. The germline V gene encodes CDR1 MGHRA and CDR2 YSYEKL. The CDR3 consists of 16 residues. The CDR3 loop reads CASSLDSGTDTDTQYF. In DNA form, the CDR3 reads TGCGCCAGCAGCCTGGATTCCGGGACAGACACAGATACGCAGTATTTT.

This clone was detected only a few times. The genes are TRBV11-2 and TRBJ2-7, with a tentative D call TRBD2 (5 bases). The CDR3 spans 14 residues. Germline CDR1 reads SGHAT; CDR2 reads FQNNGV. Trimming took 2 bases from V and 3 from J, leaving 11 bases between them. The CDR3: CASSLSIRDYEQYF. CDR3 bases: TGTGCCAGCAGCTTATCGATCCGGGACTACGAGCAGTACTTC. The full variable domain, with the rest looked up from reference TRBV11-2 and TRBJ2-7, is EAGVAQSPRYKIIEKRQSVAFWCNPISGHATLYWYQQILGQGPKLLIQFQNNGVVDDSQLPKDRFSAERLKGVDSTLKIQPAKLEDSAVYLCASSLSIRDYEQYFGPGTRLTVT.

Only one count was recorded for this clone. A read error may produce the germline difference seen at one junction end. The chain couples TRBV20-1 to TRBJ2-7; D gene uncertain. This CDR3 region has 9 residues. Germline V lookup: CDR1 DFQATT, CDR2 SNEGSKA (reference sequence). This chain's CDR3 is CSVTPNRRF. The CDR3 bases are TGCAGTGTTACACCGAATCGACGCTTC.

The chain uses TRBV5-8 and TRBJ2-7; D not certain. The CDR3 runs to 12 residues. Germline CDR1 is SGHTS and CDR2 is YDEGEE. V gave up 0 bases and J gave up 3 bases, with 4 bases separating them. CDR3 region: CASSLGGYEQYF. For the CDR3, the DNA is TGTGCCAGCAGCTTGGGGGGCTACGAGCAGTACTTC.

V is TRBV28 and J is TRBJ2-7; TRBD1 might be the D (6 bases). CDR3 length equals 14 residues. The germline V and J ends were trimmed by 4 bases and 3 bases, with 13 bases remaining between them. Germline CDR1 reads MDHEN; CDR2 reads SYDVKM. CDR3 DNA: TGTGCCAGCAGTTCCGGACAGCGGTACTACGAGCAGTACTTC. Its protein is CASSSGQRYYEQYF.

Turning to this clone: Within the sample, other DNA sequences also encode this same CDR3. The rearrangement links TRBV25-1 to TRBJ1-5; D call uncertain. This CDR3 is built from 14 residues. Trimming took off 1 base at V and 2 bases at J, with 6 bases between the two ends. Germline values: CDR1 MGHDK, CDR2 SYGVNS. The CDR3 DNA is TGTGCCAGCAGTGAATCCTTGGGCAATCAGCCCCAGCATTTT. As protein: CASSESLGNQPQHF.

V gene TRBV29-1 combines with J gene TRBJ2-5; D may be TRBD1 or TRBD2 (5 bases each). Germline V gene lookup returns CDR1 SQVTM and CDR2 ANQGSEA. The CDR3 totals 12 residues. V dropped 6 bases and J dropped 5 bases, with 13 bases sitting between them. The CDR3 bases are TGCAGCGTCCTACGGGGCGGTGAGACCCAGTACTTC. The encoded protein is CSVLRGGETQYF.

The chain employs TRBV5-1 and TRBJ1-4; D gene ambiguous. Germline V gives CDR1 SGHRS, CDR2 YFSETQ. Trimming took 5 bases from V and 8 from J, leaving 16 bases between them. The CDR3 is 14 residues long. CDR3 bases: TGCGCCAGCAGAAGGGATAATCAAGGGGAAAAACTGTTTTTT. This gives the protein CASRRDNQGEKLFF.

The chain has TRBV2 and TRBJ2-2, with D perhaps matching TRBD1 (6 bases). Germline V gene sequence: CDR1 SNHLY, CDR2 FYNNEI. Trimming removed 4 bases from V and 1 base from J, with 10 bases in between. The CDR3 is made up of 15 amino acids. The CDR3 region has the DNA TGTGCCAGCAGTGGGCAGGGGCGGAACACCGGGGAGCTGTTTTTT. This translates into CASSGQGRNTGELFF. The variable domain in full, with the rest retrieved from reference TRBV2 and TRBJ2-2, is EPEVTQTPSHQVTQMGQEVILRCVPISNHLYFYWYRQILGQKVEFLVSFYNNEISEKSEIFDDQFSVERPDGSNFTLKIRSTKLEDSAMYFCASSGQGRNTGELFFGEGSRLTVL.

This sequence joins TRBV10-1 and TRBJ1-5, with a tentative D call TRBD1 (6 bases). Deletions cut 3 bases from V and 8 bases from J, with 11 bases between. Germline V gene data show CDR1 as WNHNN and CDR2 as SYGVQD (reference sequence). There are 13 residues in the CDR3. The CDR3 is CASSEGGKEPQHF. CDR3 bases: TGCGCCAGCAGTGAAGGGGGTAAGGAGCCCCAGCATTTT.

The V gene is TRBV5-1, the J gene TRBJ2-2, with unresolved D. The germline V gene encodes CDR1 SGHRS and CDR2 YFSETQ. V lost 1 base and J lost 7, with 14 bases in between. The CDR3 runs 15 residues. The CDR3 DNA follows: TGCGCCAGCAGCTTGATCCAGTCCCGAGGCGGGGAGCTGTTTTTT. Protein sequence: CASSLIQSRGGELFF.

This chain links TRBV5-1 with TRBJ1-4, with 7 positions matching TRBD1. CDR1 is SGHRS, CDR2 YFSETQ, per germline. The J segment lost 7 bases and the V segment lost 3 bases, leaving 18 bases of the junction unmatched. The CDR3 is 18 residues long. The DNA of the CDR3 is TGCGCCAGCAGCTCCAATTACAGGGGCCCGCGCGAGGGTGAAAAACTGTTTTTT. Translation gives CASSSNYRGPREGEKLFF.